This T cell receptor (beta chain) came from a study of cytomegalovirus exposure and HLA in healthy donors. Findings and caveats of the study: There were some public TCRs occurring in many donors, but most TCR sequences were rare.

As concerns this clone: What it binds is not known.

Here immunoSEQ multiplex PCR was the method, and the copy in TCRdb shows in-frame clones only, minus some. The table has fewer than 400,000 clones, 80% to 90% seen once. From the 120-subject validation cohort, which was separate from the roughly 710-subject first cohort, the donors were drawn. Per germline, CDR1 SGHDN and CDR2 FVKESK. The CDR3 is 14 amino acids. Trimming removed 0 bases from V and 8 bases from J, with 13 bases in between. The sequence derives from a woman between 18 and 29 years old in good health and CMV-seronegative. The chain uses TRBV14 and TRBJ2-5; D remains unclear. Sequenced input: PBMCs. The DNA of the CDR3 is TGTGCCAGCAGCCAAGATTTGGCCCATGAAACCCAGTACTTC. The encoded protein is CASSQDLAHETQYF.